The rows below give T cell receptor beta chains drawn from one sample of a study of T cells in Graves' hyperthyroidism and ophthalmopathy. Via MiXCR, TCRdb re-called the multiplex PCR reads, giving one row per CDR3 protein. Of hundreds of thousands of distinct CDR3 sequences listed, about a third were seen once; the top ten hold around 32%. Sequencing input: blood. These receptors originate from a woman aged 40 to 55 with Graves' hyperthyroidism. Each CDR3 is given without its conserved first and last residue. Some rows have no size entry. The others give once, few or many, or a class for an expanded clone.

cdr3_aa clone_size j_call v_call
SARDRQGPTEAF NA TRBJ1-1 TRBV20-1
ASSHTFGTPDGETQY many TRBJ2-5 TRBV14
ASSETASGANVLT NA TRBJ2-6 TRBV6-1
AISESYSPGNTEAF few TRBJ1-1 TRBV10-3
ASSLIGWPLMWQF NA TRBJ2-1 TRBV11-2
ASSLTQGLQETQY many TRBJ2-5 TRBV7-7
ASSPSSPSYEQY many TRBJ2-7 TRBV7-6
ASSQSSGSLYEQY NA TRBJ2-7 TRBV7-7
SATGGREGSGYT NA TRBJ1-2 TRBV20-1
ASSLGAAAGWY NA TRBJ2-3 TRBV7-2
AIREQENTEAF many TRBJ1-1 TRBV10-3
SARGGVSNQPQH many TRBJ1-5 TRBV20-1
ASRRLTSNYGYT few TRBJ1-2 TRBV6-5
ASSAKSLNTEAF few TRBJ1-1 TRBV5-6
ASSLEGYSTEAF NA TRBJ1-1 TRBV5-1
ASSSTGQGTNEQF NA TRBJ2-1 TRBV7-9
SARDLGTFPIHKQY NA TRBJ2-7 TRBV20-1
SAPPPTGLGAYEQY many TRBJ2-7 TRBV20-1
ASSPGLAEGTGELF NA TRBJ2-2 TRBV6-5
ASSGTGGQETQY NA TRBJ2-5 TRBV5-8
ASRPGLWAAEAF NA TRBJ1-1 TRBV12-3/TRBV12-4
ASSTTGQGVWYGYT many TRBJ1-2 TRBV7-9
SAPSAGGSYEQY NA TRBJ2-7 TRBV20-1
ASRRQGGEDEQY NA TRBJ2-7 TRBV6-5
ASSLGDRNYGYT many TRBJ1-2 TRBV5-1
AISSDRAGANVLT NA TRBJ2-6 TRBV10-3
SARDEFGSYYGYT few TRBJ1-2 TRBV20-1
ASSQVYKARYGYT few TRBJ1-2 TRBV4-3
ASSGGKGYEQY NA TRBJ2-7 TRBV7-2
ASSLQTSGGNEQF NA TRBJ2-1 TRBV7-9
ASSSLGAEALYGYT many TRBJ1-2 TRBV5-6
ASSRGGGNTIY NA TRBJ1-3 TRBV5-6
ASSPGTSGTTYEQY NA TRBJ2-7 TRBV7-3
ASSFRDRAYEQY many TRBJ2-7 TRBV7-2
ASSQDREGYFSGANVLT NA TRBJ2-6 TRBV7-8
ASSIEAATMNQPQH NA TRBJ1-5 TRBV19
ASSFLGRGPENYGYT few TRBJ1-2 TRBV12-3/TRBV12-4
AILGAAGAGNTIY NA TRBJ1-3 TRBV10-3
SASLGH many TRBJ1-6 TRBV20-1
ASRPNRGLSYEQY NA TRBJ2-7 TRBV28
ASSQVWDRDFSYEQY NA TRBJ2-7 TRBV4-3
ASSLGRSSNYGYT NA TRBJ1-2 TRBV7-2
ASSDYSGGDQETQY NA TRBJ2-5 TRBV5-1
ASSGYRAGVRYGYT few TRBJ1-2 TRBV6-1
ASSSNPSGRNPGYGYT few TRBJ1-2 TRBV7-2
SASTLAGDNYEETQY many TRBJ2-5 TRBV20-1
ASGPDGVRNQPQH NA TRBJ1-5 TRBV10-2
ASSLVGDGSEKLF NA TRBJ1-4 TRBV14
ASTGRWDEKLF few TRBJ1-4 TRBV2
ASRDSGTSNEQY NA TRBJ2-7 TRBV2
ASSQGRVSYEQY few TRBJ2-7 TRBV4-3
ASSPRADYYGYT few TRBJ1-2 TRBV4-3
SARGTGITQY NA TRBJ2-3 TRBV20-1
ASSSLIDRDLDGYT NA TRBJ1-2 TRBV9
ASSIRRTSGSEETQY NA TRBJ2-5 TRBV19